Below are 24 T cell receptor beta chains sequenced from a single sample in a study of blood T cell repertoires in COVID-19 (TCRdb year 2020). The receptor library was made with the immunoSEQ multiplex PCR assay. TCRdb carries this immuneACCESS record with in-frame sequences only. Its versions omit some clonotypes, under half of them owing to an unresolved V gene in the studies checked, with the rest unexplained. The sample table contains around 130,000 clones; only one count was recorded for roughly 90% of them. Jointly, the top ten make up more than 3% of the sample. Sequencing input: peripheral blood. The receptors were gathered from a man aged 50-60 years with active COVID-19.

The CDR3 region is CASSQEQGNYEQYF. Written as DNA, the CDR3 is TGTGCCAGCAGCCAGGAACAGGGAAACTACGAGCAGTACTTC. V is TRBV3-1 (or the pseudogene TRBV3-2) and J is TRBJ2-7, with TRBD1 as a possible D gene (6 bases). The germline V gene has CDR1 LGHDT and CDR2 YNNKEL (reference sequence). Trimming removed 3 bases from V and 3 bases from J, with 12 bases in between. The CDR3 is 14 amino acids.

The chain recombines TRBV2 with TRBJ1-2; D uncertain. CDR1 is SNHLY, CDR2 FYNNEI, per germline. V lost 3 bases to trimming and J lost 14 bases, with 19 bases between them. The CDR3 extends over 13 amino acids. The CDR3 DNA reads TGTGCCAGCAGTGACCACAGAGAGAAGGTAGTGACCTTC. Protein product: CASSDHREKVVTF.

V gene TRBV9 combines with J gene TRBJ1-2; the D gene is possibly TRBD1 (6 bases). The CDR3 consists of 15 residues. Germline V gene data show CDR1 as SGDLS and CDR2 as YYNGEE. V lost 1 base to trimming and J lost 6 bases, with 16 bases between them. The CDR3 sequence is CASSVSSQGFDGYTF. The CDR3 coding sequence is TGTGCCAGCAGCGTAAGCTCCCAGGGGTTCGATGGCTACACCTTC.

The V and J genes are TRBV6-6 and TRBJ2-2, with a tentative D call TRBD2 (6 bases). V shed 6 bases and J shed 5 bases, with 31 bases lying between them. The CDR3 is made up of 20 amino acids. Germline V gene sequence: CDR1 MNHNY, CDR2 SVGAGI (reference sequence). CDR3 in DNA: TGTGCCAGCAGCAAGGGCCCGGCGGGGCCTGGAAGATCTCGGACCGGGGAGCTGTTTTTT. Its protein product is CASSKGPAGPGRSRTGELFF.

The chain couples TRBV11-2 to TRBJ2-2; the D gene is possibly TRBD2 (6 bases). This CDR3 spans 14 amino acids. Germline-derived CDR1 and CDR2 are SGHAT and FQNNGV. Trimming shortened V by 4 bases and J by 5 bases, and 11 bases separated the two germline ends. This CDR3 reads CASSWGRMTGELFF. The CDR3 bases are TGTGCCAGCAGCTGGGGGAGGATGACCGGGGAGCTGTTTTTT.

The CDR3 bases are TGTGCCACCAGTGACCCGACAGGGCGCTCTGGAAACACCATATATTTT. It translates to CATSDPTGRSGNTIYF. The rearrangement links TRBV24-1 to TRBJ1-3; 7 bases line up with TRBD1. The germline CDR1 and CDR2 sequences are KGHDR and SFDVKD. V trimming: 4 bases; J trimming: 0 bases; junction bases outside the gene matches: 5. CDR3 size: 16 residues.

The V and J genes are TRBV12-3 or TRBV12-4 and TRBJ2-7; possibly TRBD2 for D (7 bases). The CDR3 runs 13 residues. Between the trimmed V and J ends, which lost 3 bases and 6 bases, there was a span of 12 bases. The CDR3, as DNA: TGTGCCAGCAGTTTTTTGAGGGGGGGCGAGCAGTACTTC. Translation: CASSFLRGGEQYF.

This rearrangement joins TRBV6-6 to TRBJ1-2; the D gene is possibly TRBD1 (6 bases). V lost 2 bases, J lost 5 bases, and 12 bases lay in between. The length of the CDR3 is 14 residues. Germline CDR1 and CDR2: MNHNY and SVGAGI (reference sequence). The CDR3 DNA sequence: TGTGCCAGCAGTTACGAGGGCAGGGGTTATGGCTACACCTTC. It translates to CASSYEGRGYGYTF.

The CDR3 reads CASSVGNINQETQYF. The CDR3 bases are TGTGCCAGCAGTGTTGGCAACATAAACCAAGAGACCCAGTACTTC. This chain connects TRBV11-3 to TRBJ2-5; D uncertain. CDR1 is SGHNT and CDR2 is YENEEA in the germline V gene. The V and J ends lost 6 bases and 0 bases respectively, with 14 bases between them. This CDR3 contains 15 residues.

The chain joins TRBV9 to TRBJ2-5; TRBD2 matches at 9 bases. CDR1 and CDR2 (germline): SGDLS, YYNGEE. The CDR3 loop spans 16 amino acids. Trimming took 4 bases from V and 2 from J; bases not matched to a gene: 9. The CDR3 sequence: CASSPTAAGGQETQYF. Written as DNA, the CDR3 is TGTGCCAGCAGCCCTACCGCAGCGGGGGGACAAGAGACCCAGTACTTC. The complete variable domain, with remaining parts taken from reference TRBV9 and TRBJ2-5, reads DSGVTQTPKHLITATGQRVTLRCSPRSGDLSVYWYQQSLDQGLQFLIQYYNGEERAKGNILERFSAQQFPDLHSELNLSSLELGDSALYFCASSPTAAGGQETQYFGPGTRLLVL.

The CDR3: CASRTTSGGAQTQYF. DNA of the CDR3: TGTGCCAGCAGAACAACTAGCGGGGGGGCACAGACCCAGTACTTC. The J gene is TRBJ2-5, the V gene TRBV27, with 13 bases that match TRBD2. V trimming: 6 bases; J trimming: 6 bases; junction bases outside the gene matches: 7. CDR1 is MNHEY and CDR2 is SMNVEV in the germline V gene (reference sequence). The CDR3 covers 15 residues.

The chain has TRBV5-6 and TRBJ1-2, with no clear D. CDR1 SGHDT and CDR2 YYEEEE come from the germline V gene. The V and J ends lost 4 bases and 4 bases respectively, with 8 bases between them. CDR3 length: 12 amino acids. DNA for the CDR3: TGTGCCAGCAGCCAGAACCCCTATGGCTACACCTTC. Protein sequence: CASSQNPYGYTF.

This chain uses TRBV18 with TRBJ2-2; D possibly corresponds to TRBD1 (5 bases). V was clipped by 4 bases and J by 3 bases, with 12 bases between them. Per the germline V gene, CDR1 is KGHSH and CDR2 is LQKENI. The CDR3 has 15 residues. CDR3 sequence reads: CASSLMDTDTGELFF. CDR3 DNA: TGTGCCAGCTCACTAATGGACACCGACACCGGGGAGCTGTTTTTT. The full variable domain, rest sourced from reference TRBV18 and TRBJ2-2, is NAGVMQNPRHLVRRRGQEARLRCSPMKGHSHVYWYRQLPEEGLKFMVYLQKENIIDESGMPKERFSAEFPKEGPSILRIQQVVRGDSAAYFCASSLMDTDTGELFFGEGSRLTVL.

The chain has TRBV7-9 and TRBJ2-2; 9 nucleotides agree with TRBD2. Germline loops: CDR1 SEHNR, CDR2 FQNEAQ (reference sequence). V was pared by 8 bases and J by 5 bases, with 6 bases of the junction left unmatched. The CDR3 has 14 residues. This chain's CDR3 is CASSGTSRTGELFF. CDR3 DNA sequence: TGTGCCAGCTCCGGGACTAGCCGTACCGGGGAGCTGTTTTTT.

The rearrangement uses TRBV2 and TRBJ1-4; D gene uncertain. CDR1 SNHLY and CDR2 FYNNEI come from the germline V gene. The CDR3 extends over 15 amino acids. Trimming removed 7 bases from V and 5 bases from J, with 17 bases in between. The CDR3 DNA reads as TGTGCCAGCAATTTCCCCGCAGTTTCGAATGAAAAACTGTTTTTT. Translation gives CASNFPAVSNEKLFF.

This clone appeared once. This chain links TRBV3-1 (or the pseudogene TRBV3-2) with TRBJ2-5, with D hard to call. The CDR3 extends over 13 amino acids. Germline V gene lookup returns CDR1 LGHDT and CDR2 YNNKEL (reference sequence). Trimming cost V 2 bases and J 5 bases, with 9 bases left between them. The CDR3 is CASSQSESETQYF. DNA of the CDR3: TGTGCCAGCAGCCAAAGTGAGTCGGAGACCCAGTACTTC.

The chain uses TRBV21-1 and TRBJ1-1; the DNA was not used to check the table's D call, TRBD1. TRBV21-1 is flagged as a pseudogene. The CDR3 totals 13 residues. CDR3 in DNA: TGTGCCAGCAGCAAAGGGAGGGGGCCTGAAGCTTTCTTT. Its protein product is CASSKGRGPEAFF.

The chain combines TRBV4-1 with TRBJ2-1; TRBD2 agrees at 16 bases. V shed 3 bases and J 8 bases; nucleotides not matched to a gene: 10. The CDR3 runs 18 residues. CDR1 is MGHRA and CDR2 is YSYEKL in the germline V gene. CDR3 residues: CASSHGTSGGGNYHEQFF. Written as DNA, the CDR3 is TGCGCCAGCAGCCACGGGACTAGCGGGGGGGGAAACTATCATGAGCAGTTCTTC.

This chain links TRBV2 with TRBJ2-2; 7 bases line up with TRBD1. The CDR3 covers 13 residues. The germline CDR1 and CDR2 sequences are SNHLY and FYNNEI. Losses at the gene ends were 6 bases for V and 6 bases for J; bases not matched to a gene: 4. The CDR3 DNA sequence: TGTGCCAGCAGAACAGGGGTCGCCGGGGAGCTGTTTTTT. This gives the protein CASRTGVAGELFF.

This clone was detected once. The chain couples TRBV15 to TRBJ1-2, with 9 nucleotides matching TRBD1. The CDR3 is 14 residues long. CDR1 and CDR2 from the germline V gene are LNHNV and YYDKDF (reference sequence). The junction had 5 bases not matched to a gene; V was cut back by 5 bases and J by 4 bases. The DNA for the CDR3 is TGTGCCACCAGCCGCGGGACAGGGCCCTATGGCTACACCTTC. It encodes CATSRGTGPYGYTF. The whole variable domain, remainder taken from reference TRBV15 and TRBJ1-2, is DAMVIQNPRYQVTQFGKPVTLSCSQTLNHNVMYWYQQKSSQAPKLLFHYYDKDFNNEADTPDNFQSRRPNTSFCFLDIRSPGLGDTAMYLCATSRGTGPYGYTFGSGTRLTVV.

This clone appeared once. The rearrangement uses TRBV4-1 and TRBJ2-7; 11 positions match TRBD1. This CDR3 is 14 amino acids long. Trimming at V came to 6 bases and at J to 2 bases, leaving 3 bases not matched to a gene. Germline CDR1 MGHRA, CDR2 YSYEKL. The CDR3 bases are TGCGCCAGCAGTCCGGGACAGGGGGCCTACGAGCAGTACGTC. Its translation: CASSPGQGAYEQYV.

The CDR3: CASSIRTGGATGELFF. CDR3 nucleotides: TGTGCCAGCAGCATTCGGACAGGAGGAGCCACCGGGGAGCTGTTTTTT. The chain is built from TRBV14 and TRBJ2-2; TRBD1 matches 7 bases. Per the germline V gene, CDR1 is SGHDN and CDR2 is FVKESK. J gave up 4 bases and V 5 bases, and 10 bases lay outside the gene matches. There are 16 residues in the CDR3.

V is TRBV7-2 and J is TRBJ2-3; 9 bases are a match to TRBD2. The CDR3 has 18 amino acids. The V and J ends lost 0 bases and 2 bases, in that order; junction bases with no gene match: 9. The germline gives CDR1 SGHTA, CDR2 FQGNSA. CDR3 residues: CASSLASMAGGITDTQYF. In nucleotides, the CDR3 is TGTGCCAGCAGCTTAGCATCAATGGCGGGAGGGATCACAGATACGCAGTATTTT.

This rearrangement joins TRBV19 to TRBJ2-5, with a weak D call TRBD2 (6 bases). Germline CDR1 is LNHDA and CDR2 is SQIVND (reference sequence). Trimming cost V 1 base and J 2 bases, with 11 bases left between them. The CDR3 totals 15 residues. The CDR3 coding sequence is TGTGCCAGTAGTATAGGTTGGAGGGAGCAAGAGACCCAGTACTTC. The encoded protein is CASSIGWREQETQYF.